This TCR beta chain emerged from a study of control samples from healthy donors and cancer patients. The V end was cut by 4 bases, the J end by 4 bases, with 10 bases between. This CDR3 comprises 13 residues. Germline V gene lookup returns CDR1 SGDLS and CDR2 YYNGEE. TCRdb keeps only in-frame clones here, not all; method: immunoSEQ multiplex PCR. The sample yields roughly 150,000 clones, almost 90% seen once. The sequenced sample consisted of blood. V and J are TRBV9 and TRBJ2-3; D is uncertain. The sequence derives from a man younger than 35 in good health. The CDR3 DNA sequence: TGTGCCAGCAGCAGGGCCAGCGCAGATACGCAGTATTTT. Its translation: CASSRASADTQYF.